These 10 T cell receptor beta chains were sequenced from one sample in a study of blood T cell repertoires in COVID-19. Some clones are missing from TCRdb's copy, which holds only in-frame ones; the method was immunoSEQ multiplex PCR. The table shows fewer than 200,000 clones, with 65% to 90% occurring only once. The sequencing input was peripheral blood. The source of these receptors is a man over 45 with active or convalescent COVID-19.

The V gene is TRBV6-1, the J gene TRBJ2-1; TRBD2 agrees at 12 bases. There are 15 residues in the CDR3. CDR1 is MNHNS, CDR2 SASEGT, per germline. The trim removed 2 bases at V and 9 bases at J, leaving 5 bases unmatched. The CDR3 here is CASSELAGGPGEQFF. The DNA for the CDR3 is TGTGCCAGCAGTGAACTAGCGGGGGGGCCCGGTGAGCAGTTCTTC.

The chain carries TRBV19 and TRBJ1-1, with D maybe TRBD1 (5 bases). V gave up 4 bases and J gave up 1 base, with 7 bases separating them. Germline V CDR1 and CDR2: LNHDA, SQIVND (reference sequence). This CDR3 has 13 residues. The CDR3 nucleotides are TGTGCCAGTAGTAGACAGACGAACACTGAAGCTTTCTTT. It yields the protein CASSRQTNTEAFF.

This chain uses TRBV19 with TRBJ1-5; D gene uncertain. Germline assignment: CDR1 LNHDA and CDR2 SQIVND (reference sequence). The length of the CDR3 is 12 residues. Trimming took off 6 bases at V and 2 bases at J, with 5 bases between the two ends. The CDR3 protein is CASRYGNQPQHF. The CDR3 nucleotides are TGTGCCAGTAGGTATGGCAATCAGCCCCAGCATTTT.

This clone was counted only a few times. This chain uses TRBV4-2 with TRBJ2-3; tentatively, D is TRBD1 (6 bases). The CDR3 length is 15 residues. Germline V gene data show CDR1 as LGHNA and CDR2 as YNFKEQ. Trimming took 3 bases from V and 3 from J, leaving 13 bases between them. The CDR3 region is CASSHGTSSTDTQYF. The CDR3 coding sequence is TGTGCCAGCAGCCATGGGACAAGTAGTACAGATACGCAGTATTTT.

Details on this clone: This specimen includes other DNA sequences encoding the same CDR3. The rearrangement uses TRBV25-1 and TRBJ1-5; weak D call: TRBD1 (6 bases). Germline V gene data show CDR1 as MGHDK and CDR2 as SYGVNS. V lost 4 bases and J 6 bases, leaving 10 bases between the germline ends. This CDR3 is 13 amino acids long. The CDR3: CASSGQGTQPQHF. The CDR3 DNA sequence: TGTGCCAGCAGTGGCCAGGGGACTCAGCCCCAGCATTTT.

On this clone itself: Distinct nucleotide sequences in the sample also encode this CDR3. The rearrangement links TRBV18 to TRBJ1-5, with 8 bases that match TRBD1. This CDR3 is 14 amino acids long. The J segment lost 2 bases and the V segment lost 4 bases, leaving 1 base of the junction unmatched. Germline V lookup: CDR1 KGHSH, CDR2 LQKENI. Here the CDR3 DNA reads TGTGCCAGCTCACTGGGACAGGGCAATCAGCCCCAGCATTTT. This encodes CASSLGQGNQPQHF.

The V gene is TRBV14, the J gene TRBJ2-7; 14 nucleotides agree with TRBD2. J was trimmed by 6 bases and V by 4 bases; bases with no gene match: 5. The germline gives CDR1 SGHDN, CDR2 FVKESK. This CDR3 is built from 15 residues. CDR3 DNA sequence: TGTGCCAGCAGCCTCCCAGGACTAGCGGGAGGCGAGCAGTACTTC. Translation gives CASSLPGLAGGEQYF. The whole variable domain, remainder taken from reference TRBV14 and TRBJ2-7, is EAGVTQFPSHSVIEKGQTVTLRCDPISGHDNLYWYRRVMGKEIKFLLHFVKESKQDESGMPNNRFLAERTGGTYSTLKVQPAELEDSGVYFCASSLPGLAGGEQYFGPGTRLTVT.

The rearrangement links TRBV19 to TRBJ1-6, with TRBD1 matching 9 bases. This CDR3 spans 17 amino acids. Trimming removed 3 bases from V and 7 bases from J; junction bases left unmatched: 10. Germline-derived CDR1 and CDR2 are LNHDA and SQIVND (reference sequence). CDR3 loop: CASSIESADRGNSPLHF. The CDR3 coding sequence is TGTGCCAGTAGTATCGAAAGCGCGGACAGGGGAAATTCACCCCTCCACTTT. Looking up the rest from reference TRBV19 and TRBJ1-6 gives the full variable domain: DGGITQSPKYLFRKEGQNVTLSCEQNLNHDAMYWYRQDPGQGLRLIYYSQIVNDFQKGDIAEGYSVSREKKESFPLTVTSAQKNPTAFYLCASSIESADRGNSPLHFGNGTRLTVT.

This rearrangement joins TRBV30 to TRBJ2-1; 8 nucleotides agree with TRBD2. The CDR3 has 16 amino acids. V shed 8 bases and J 4 bases; nucleotides not matched to a gene: 16. The germline V gene encodes CDR1 GTSNPN and CDR2 SVGIG (reference sequence). CDR3 sequence: CATTGGRGLNYNEQFF. DNA of the CDR3: TGTGCCACAACGGGAGGGAGGGGTCTTAATTACAATGAGCAGTTCTTC.

The rearrangement uses TRBV2 and TRBJ1-5, with unresolved D. Trimming shortened V by 7 bases and J by 3 bases, and 13 bases separated the two germline ends. CDR3 length: 14 residues. Germline CDR1 is SNHLY and CDR2 is FYNNEI. CDR3 DNA: TGTGCCAGCACTTGGGAGGGTTTCAATCAGCCCCAGCATTTT. Translation: CASTWEGFNQPQHF.